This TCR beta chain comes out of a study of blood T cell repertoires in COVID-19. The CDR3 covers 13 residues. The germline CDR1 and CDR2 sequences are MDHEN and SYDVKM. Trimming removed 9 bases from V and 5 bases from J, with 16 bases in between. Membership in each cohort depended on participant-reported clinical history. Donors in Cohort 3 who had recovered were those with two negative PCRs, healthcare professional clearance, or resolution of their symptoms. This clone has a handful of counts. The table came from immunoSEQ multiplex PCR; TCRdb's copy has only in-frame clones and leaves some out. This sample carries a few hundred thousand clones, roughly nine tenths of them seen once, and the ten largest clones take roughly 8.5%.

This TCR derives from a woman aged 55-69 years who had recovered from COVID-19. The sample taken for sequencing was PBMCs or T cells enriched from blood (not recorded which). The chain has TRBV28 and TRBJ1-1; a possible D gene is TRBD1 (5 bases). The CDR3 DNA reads TGTGCCAGTCGCCGGGACGGAGGGACTGAAGCTTTCTTT. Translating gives CASRRDGGTEAFF.